This paragraph covers one T cell receptor beta chain sequence. These data originate in a study of cytomegalovirus exposure and HLA in healthy donors. Primers included in the PCR were 60 Vbeta and 13 Jbeta primers. Measured with immunoSEQ multiplex PCR; TCRdb has only the in-frame clones, and not every one. The sample lists fewer than 70,000 clones, approximately 70% occurring once. The germline gives CDR1 LNHDA, CDR2 SQIVND (reference sequence). Trimming removed 4 bases from V and 2 bases from J, with 9 bases in between. The CDR3 consists of 14 residues. The chain has TRBV19 and TRBJ1-3; D is unresolved. Sequencing input: PBMCs. This TCR was recovered from a male donor in good health and CMV-seropositive. The CDR3 DNA follows: TGTGCCAGTAGTACGCACACGACTGGAAACACCATATATTTT. It yields the protein CASSTHTTGNTIYF.